This TCR beta chain was observed in a study of tumor-infiltrating lymphocytes in primary liver carcinoma. Overall study context: Donors underwent surgery for histopathologically diagnosed primary liver carcinoma. Those enrolled were patients of both sexes, who were aged 30 to 69 years.

The researchers produced TCR beta cDNA from approximately 0.45 ug total RNA with a constant-region primer. It was through three nested multiplex PCR rounds of slightly modified ARM-PCR that TCR beta libraries arose. Running 10 cycles apiece, the first two PCR rounds relied on TRBV1-TRBV30 forward primers together with a C-beta reverse primer. Each CDR3 protein gets one entry after TCRdb re-called the multiplex PCR reads with MiXCR. The profile shows 330,000 or so distinct CDR3 sequences, roughly 61% of them singletons. Germline DNA was also extracted, while the blood RNA originated from unsorted whole blood. As concerns this clonotype: A much larger clone differs by one base, so this may be a read error.

V shed 1 base and J shed 7 bases, with 14 bases lying between them. Germline V gene data show CDR1 as MNHNS and CDR2 as SASEGT. This CDR3 is 16 amino acids long. V usage is TRBV6-1 and J usage is TRBJ1-6; D not resolved. The receptor was isolated from a middle-aged man with primary liver carcinoma and hepatitis B virus infection. The specimen sequenced was peripheral blood. Written as DNA, the CDR3 is TGTGCCAGCAGTGAAGGAGGTCAGCTTTTGAATTCACCCCTCCACTTT. Translating gives CASSEGGQLLNSPLHF.